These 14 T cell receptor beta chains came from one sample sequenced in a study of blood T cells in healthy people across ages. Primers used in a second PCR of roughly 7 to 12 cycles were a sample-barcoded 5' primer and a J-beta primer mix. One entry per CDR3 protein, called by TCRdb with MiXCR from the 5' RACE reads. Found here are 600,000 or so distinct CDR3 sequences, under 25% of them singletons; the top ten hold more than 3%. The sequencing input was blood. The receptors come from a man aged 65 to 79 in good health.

In nucleotides, the CDR3 is TGTGCCAGCATCTCTGACCGGGGACAGGGGGCCATCAATGAGCAGTTCTTC. This encodes CASISDRGQGAINEQFF. The rearrangement uses TRBV5-6 and TRBJ2-1; 12 nucleotides line up with TRBD1. The CDR3 has 17 amino acids. The V and J ends lost 6 bases and 6 bases, in that order; junction bases with no gene match: 13. Germline assignment: CDR1 SGHDT and CDR2 YYEEEE. The variable domain in full, with the rest retrieved from reference TRBV5-6 and TRBJ2-1, is DAGVTQSPTHLIKTRGQQVTLRCSPKSGHDTVSWYQQALGQGPQFIFQYYEEEERQRGNFPDRFSGHQFPNYSSELNVNALLLGDSALYLCASISDRGQGAINEQFFGPGTRLTVL.

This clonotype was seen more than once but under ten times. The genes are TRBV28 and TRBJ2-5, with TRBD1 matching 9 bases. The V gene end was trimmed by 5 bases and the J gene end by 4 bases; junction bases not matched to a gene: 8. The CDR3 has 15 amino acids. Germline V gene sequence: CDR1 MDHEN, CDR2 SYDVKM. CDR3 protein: CASSVRTGVGETQYF. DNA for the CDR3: TGTGCCAGCAGTGTCCGGACAGGGGTGGGAGAGACCCAGTACTTC.

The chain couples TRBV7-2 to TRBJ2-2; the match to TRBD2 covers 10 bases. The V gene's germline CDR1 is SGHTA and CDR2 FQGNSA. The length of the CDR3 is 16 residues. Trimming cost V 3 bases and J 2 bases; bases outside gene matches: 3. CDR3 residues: CASSLTSGYNTGELFF. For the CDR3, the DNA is TGTGCCAGCAGCTTGACTAGCGGGTATAACACCGGGGAGCTGTTTTTT. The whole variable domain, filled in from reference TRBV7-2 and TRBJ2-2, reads GAGVSQSPSNKVTEKGKDVELRCDPISGHTALYWYRQSLGQGLEFLIYFQGNSAPDKSGLPSDRFSAERTGGSVSTLTIQRTQQEDSAVYLCASSLTSGYNTGELFFGEGSRLTVL.

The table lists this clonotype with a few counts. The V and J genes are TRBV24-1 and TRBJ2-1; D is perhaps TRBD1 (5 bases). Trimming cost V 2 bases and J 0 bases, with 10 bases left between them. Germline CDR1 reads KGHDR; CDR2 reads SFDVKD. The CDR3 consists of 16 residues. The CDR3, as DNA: TGTGCCACCAGTGATTCACAGGCTAGCTCCTACAATGAGCAGTTCTTC. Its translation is CATSDSQASSYNEQFF.

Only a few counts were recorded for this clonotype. For the CDR3, the DNA is TGTGCCAGCAGCGACAGGACAGGGCTCGGCTACACCTTC. It codes for CASSDRTGLGYTF. The chain uses TRBV7-8 and TRBJ1-2; 8 positions agree with TRBD1. Germline CDR1 and CDR2: SGHVS and FQNEAQ. This CDR3 spans 13 amino acids. The ends lost 5 bases at V and 8 bases at J; junction bases unmatched: 7.

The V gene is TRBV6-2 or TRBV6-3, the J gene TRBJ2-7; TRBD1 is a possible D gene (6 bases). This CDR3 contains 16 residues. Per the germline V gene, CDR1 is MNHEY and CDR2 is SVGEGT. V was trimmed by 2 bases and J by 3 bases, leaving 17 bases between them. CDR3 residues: CASSYQQGYLNYEQYF. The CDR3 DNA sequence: TGTGCCAGCAGTTACCAACAGGGCTATCTAAACTACGAGCAGTACTTC.

As DNA, the CDR3 is TGTGCCAGCAGTTACTCGGTGATCATGAACACCGGGGAGCTGTTTTTT. Protein sequence: CASSYSVIMNTGELFF. V and J are TRBV6-5 and TRBJ2-2; D call uncertain. Trimming took 0 bases from V and 1 from J, leaving 9 bases between them. There are 16 residues in the CDR3. Per the germline V gene, CDR1 is MNHEY and CDR2 is SVGAGI.

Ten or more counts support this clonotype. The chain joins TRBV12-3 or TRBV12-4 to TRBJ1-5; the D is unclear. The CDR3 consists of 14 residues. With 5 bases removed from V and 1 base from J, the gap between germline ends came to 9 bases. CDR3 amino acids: CASSGPVSNQPQHF. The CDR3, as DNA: TGTGCCAGCAGTGGGCCAGTCAGCAATCAGCCCCAGCATTTT.

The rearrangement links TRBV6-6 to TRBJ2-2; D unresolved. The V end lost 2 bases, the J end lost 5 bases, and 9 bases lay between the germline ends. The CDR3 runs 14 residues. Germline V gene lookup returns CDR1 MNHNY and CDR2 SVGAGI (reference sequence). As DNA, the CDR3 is TGTGCCAGCAGTTACGTAGAAGGGACCGGGGAGCTGTTTTTT. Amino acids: CASSYVEGTGELFF.

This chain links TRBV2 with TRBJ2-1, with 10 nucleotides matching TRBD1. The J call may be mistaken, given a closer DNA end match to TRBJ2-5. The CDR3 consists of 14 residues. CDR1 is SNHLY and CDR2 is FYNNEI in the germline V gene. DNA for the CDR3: TGTGCCAGCAAACCGACAGGGGGCAGGGAGACCCAGTACTTC. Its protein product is CASKPTGGRETQYF.

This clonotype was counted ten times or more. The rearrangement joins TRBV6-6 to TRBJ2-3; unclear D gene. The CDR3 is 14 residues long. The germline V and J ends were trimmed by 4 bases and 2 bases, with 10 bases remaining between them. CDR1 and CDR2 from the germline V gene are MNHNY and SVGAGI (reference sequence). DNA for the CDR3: TGTGCCAGCAGTTCGGACCTGATCACAGATACGCAGTATTTT. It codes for CASSSDLITDTQYF.

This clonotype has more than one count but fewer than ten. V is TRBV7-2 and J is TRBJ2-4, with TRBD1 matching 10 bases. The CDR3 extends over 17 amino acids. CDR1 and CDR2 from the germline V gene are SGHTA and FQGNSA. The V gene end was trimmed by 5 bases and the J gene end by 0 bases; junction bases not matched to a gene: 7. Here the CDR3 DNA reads TGTGCCAGCAGCCCGGGACAGGGGTCGCTAGCCAAAAACATTCAGTACTTC. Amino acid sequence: CASSPGQGSLAKNIQYF.

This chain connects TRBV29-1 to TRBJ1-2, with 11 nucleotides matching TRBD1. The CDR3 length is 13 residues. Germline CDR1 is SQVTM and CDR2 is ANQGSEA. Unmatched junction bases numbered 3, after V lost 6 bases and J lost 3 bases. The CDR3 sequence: CSVGTGGDYGYTF. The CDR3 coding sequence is TGCAGCGTAGGGACAGGGGGAGACTATGGCTACACCTTC.

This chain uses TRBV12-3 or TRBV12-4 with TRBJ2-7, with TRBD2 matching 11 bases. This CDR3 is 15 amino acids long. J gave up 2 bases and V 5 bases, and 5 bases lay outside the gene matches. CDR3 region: CASSPGSGRAYEQYF. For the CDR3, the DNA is TGTGCCAGCAGTCCCGGTAGCGGGAGGGCCTACGAGCAGTACTTC.